The 32 T cell receptor beta chains below were found in one sample sequenced in a study of control samples from healthy donors and cancer patients. Clones were read by immunoSEQ multiplex PCR, and TCRdb kept only the in-frame ones, dropping some. This table has approximately 130,000 clones, roughly nine tenths appearing once. The sequenced sample consisted of blood. These receptors originate from a man aged 50-59 years in good health.

The table lists this clone with a few counts. V is TRBV30 and J is TRBJ1-5, with 7 positions matching TRBD1. The CDR3 runs to 16 residues. The V gene end was trimmed by 2 bases and the J gene end by 7 bases; junction bases not matched to a gene: 14. The V gene's germline CDR1 is GTSNPN and CDR2 SVGIG (reference sequence). Here the CDR3 DNA reads TGTGCCTGGAGTCCCAACCCCCCAGGGGGAGACCAGCCCCAGCATTTT. Encoded protein: CAWSPNPPGGDQPQHF.

This clone was recorded only once. The genes are TRBV6-6 and TRBJ1-5; D is uncertain. Germline CDR1 MNHNY, CDR2 SVGAGI (reference sequence). Deletions cut 6 bases from V and 0 bases from J, with 9 bases between. The CDR3 length is 14 residues. The chain's CDR3 is CASSSSDSNQPQHF. DNA of the CDR3: TGTGCCAGCAGCTCTAGTGATAGCAATCAGCCCCAGCATTTT.

The chain uses TRBV7-8 and TRBJ1-5; the D is unclear. Per germline, CDR1 SGHVS and CDR2 FQNEAQ. Trimming cost V 2 bases and J 4 bases, with 6 bases left between them. The CDR3 extends over 13 amino acids. In DNA, the CDR3 is TGTGCCAGCAGCTTAAACATAAATCAGCCCCAGCATTTT. Translating it yields CASSLNINQPQHF.

The J gene is TRBJ1-1, the V gene TRBV4-2; D uncertain. CDR3 length: 17 amino acids. Looked up from germline, CDR1 is LGHNA and CDR2 is YNFKEQ. Between the trimmed V and J ends, which lost 0 bases and 2 bases, there was a span of 16 bases. The CDR3 sequence: CASSQDPPLQPNTEAFF. CDR3 bases: TGTGCCAGCAGCCAAGACCCTCCCCTCCAGCCTAACACTGAAGCTTTCTTT.

This clone came up once. V usage is TRBV27 and J usage is TRBJ2-1; TRBD1 is a possible D gene (6 bases). The CDR3 consists of 14 residues. Trimming took 8 bases from V and 6 from J, leaving 17 bases between them. Germline CDR1 and CDR2: MNHEY and SMNVEV (reference sequence). CDR3 sequence (DNA): TGTGCCAGCGCATGGGGGACATTTTTCAATGAGCAGTTCTTC. This codes for CASAWGTFFNEQFF.

This sequence joins TRBV10-2 and TRBJ2-7, with TRBD1 matching over 8 bases. Germline lookup yields CDR1 WSHSY and CDR2 SAAADI. J lost 5 bases, V lost 4 bases, and 7 bases had no gene match. The CDR3 runs 14 residues. The CDR3 nucleotides read TGCGCCAGCAGTGCCCCTGGACAGGGCGACGAGCAGTACTTC. Residues: CASSAPGQGDEQYF.

CDR3 protein: CASSLVNEQFF. CDR3 in DNA: TGTGCCAGCAGCCTCGTCAATGAGCAGTTCTTC. The rearrangement uses TRBV3-1 (or the pseudogene TRBV3-2) and TRBJ2-1; D is unclear. CDR3 length: 11 residues. V lost 4 bases to trimming and J lost 6 bases, with 4 bases between them. Germline loops: CDR1 LGHDT, CDR2 YNNKEL (reference sequence).

The chain links TRBV7-8 to TRBJ1-6; no firm D call. CDR1 and CDR2 (germline): SGHVS, FQNEAQ. This CDR3 is built from 16 residues. Trimming removed 1 base at V and 7 bases at J, with 14 bases between. DNA for the CDR3: TGTGCCAGCAGCTTAGATAGGCCAAGCCTAAATTCACCCCTCCACTTT. Its translation: CASSLDRPSLNSPLHF.

J is TRBJ2-7 and V is TRBV7-9; D tentatively fits TRBD1 or TRBD2 (6 bases each). The V and J ends lost 3 bases and 1 base respectively, with 13 bases between them. The CDR3 length is 15 residues. Germline V gene sequence: CDR1 SEHNR, CDR2 FQNEAQ (reference sequence). The CDR3 DNA reads TGTGCCAGCAGCTTTTCGGGGGCTCTTTCCTACGAGCAGTACTTC. The encoded protein is CASSFSGALSYEQYF. Looking up the rest from reference TRBV7-9 and TRBJ2-7 gives the full variable domain: DTGVSQNPRHKITKRGQNVTFRCDPISEHNRLYWYRQTLGQGPEFLTYFQNEAQLEKSRLLSDRFSAERPKGSFSTLEIQRTEQGDSAMYLCASSFSGALSYEQYFGPGTRLTVT.

J is TRBJ1-4 and V is TRBV11-2; a weak D match, TRBD1 (5 bases). The V gene's germline CDR1 is SGHAT and CDR2 FQNNGV. This CDR3 comprises 14 residues. V was shortened by 5 bases and J by 1 base, with 8 bases between the two germline ends. The CDR3 DNA reads as TGTGCCAGCAGCCTCAGGGTAACTAATGAAAAACTGTTTTTT. It translates to CASSLRVTNEKLFF. Using reference TRBV11-2 and TRBJ1-4 for the parts outside the CDR3, the full variable domain is EAGVAQSPRYKIIEKRQSVAFWCNPISGHATLYWYQQILGQGPKLLIQFQNNGVVDDSQLPKDRFSAERLKGVDSTLKIQPAKLEDSAVYLCASSLRVTNEKLFFGSGTQLSVL.

The genes are TRBV6-2 or TRBV6-3 and TRBJ1-4, with TRBD1 identical over 10 bases. V trimming: 5 bases; J trimming: 8 bases; junction bases outside the gene matches: 5. CDR3 size: 14 residues. The germline CDR1 and CDR2 sequences are MNHEY and SVGEGT. CDR3 DNA: TGTGCCAGCAGTCGGACAGGGGGACGGGAAAAACTGTTTTTT. Amino acids: CASSRTGGREKLFF.

V gene TRBV19 combines with J gene TRBJ2-3; 16 nucleotides agree with TRBD2. The V and J ends lost 8 bases and 0 bases, in that order; junction bases with no gene match: 11. The length of the CDR3 is 19 residues. The germline V gene has CDR1 LNHDA and CDR2 SQIVND (reference sequence). The CDR3 spells CASRRGGTSGGASTDTQYF. CDR3 in DNA: TGTGCCAGTCGGCGGGGGGGGACTAGCGGGGGGGCTAGCACAGATACGCAGTATTTT. The complete variable domain, with remaining parts taken from reference TRBV19 and TRBJ2-3, reads DGGITQSPKYLFRKEGQNVTLSCEQNLNHDAMYWYRQDPGQGLRLIYYSQIVNDFQKGDIAEGYSVSREKKESFPLTVTSAQKNPTAFYLCASRRGGTSGGASTDTQYFGPGTRLTVL.

This clone was picked up a small number of times. V and J are TRBV7-2 and TRBJ2-7; 13 bases map to TRBD2. The CDR3 runs 15 residues. CDR1 and CDR2 (germline): SGHTA, FQGNSA. J lost 6 bases, V lost 5 bases, and 7 bases had no gene match. For the CDR3, the DNA is TGTGCCAGCAGCCCTGGACTAGCGGGGGTTGGCGAGCAGTACTTC. Translated: CASSPGLAGVGEQYF.

The chain carries TRBV11-2 and TRBJ2-2, with 7 bases identical to TRBD2. Unmatched junction bases numbered 1, after V lost 4 bases and J lost 2 bases. The germline CDR1 and CDR2 sequences are SGHAT and FQNNGV. This CDR3 comprises 14 residues. CDR3 amino acids: CASSWGGNTGELFF. In DNA, the CDR3 is TGTGCCAGCAGCTGGGGGGGAAACACCGGGGAGCTGTTTTTT.

The chain has TRBV9 and TRBJ1-4; 8 nucleotides align to TRBD1. This CDR3 is built from 15 residues. Germline CDR1 SGDLS, CDR2 YYNGEE. V lost 4 bases, J lost 5 bases, and 7 bases stayed unmatched. This CDR3 is CASSPGTGGNEKLFF. In nucleotides, the CDR3 is TGTGCCAGCAGCCCCGGGACAGGTGGAAATGAAAAACTGTTTTTT.

The chain uses TRBV19 and TRBJ1-2, with 7 bases identical to TRBD1. The germline CDR1 and CDR2 sequences are LNHDA and SQIVND (reference sequence). V trimming: 5 bases; J trimming: 0 bases; junction bases outside the gene matches: 3. This CDR3 region has 14 residues. CDR3 sequence (DNA): TGTGCCAGTAGTCGGGACAGAGCTAACTATGGCTACACCTTC. Its translation: CASSRDRANYGYTF.

This clone was seen a single time. This chain joins TRBV7-2 and TRBJ1-4, with D unresolved. Germline V CDR1 and CDR2: SGHTA, FQGNSA. The CDR3 is 12 amino acids. V was cut by 1 base and J by 7 bases, with 4 bases left in between. The CDR3 loop reads CASSLEPEKLFF. DNA for the CDR3: TGTGCCAGCAGCTTAGAACCTGAAAAACTGTTTTTT.

V and J are TRBV27 and TRBJ1-6; D call uncertain. The CDR3 runs 16 residues. The V gene's germline CDR1 is MNHEY and CDR2 SMNVEV (reference sequence). V was cut by 3 bases and J by 6 bases, with 15 bases left in between. The CDR3 DNA follows: TGTGCCAGCAGTTTTATCCGGCCTGACGCTAATTCACCCCTCCACTTT. Protein: CASSFIRPDANSPLHF.

To note about this clone: Distinct nucleotide sequences in the sample also encode this CDR3. This chain joins TRBV30 and TRBJ1-2; a possible D gene is TRBD1 (5 bases). V was pared by 8 bases and J by 2 bases, with 12 bases between. This CDR3 region has 12 residues. In germline, CDR1 is GTSNPN, CDR2 SVGIG (reference sequence). Written as DNA, the CDR3 is TGTGCCCGGGACCGCAGAAACTATGGCTACACCTTC. Amino acids: CARDRRNYGYTF.

This sequence joins TRBV15 and TRBJ2-3, with 9 bases aligning to TRBD1. With V trimmed by 3 bases and J by 1 base, 11 bases remained unmatched. The germline gives CDR1 LNHNV, CDR2 YYDKDF (reference sequence). The CDR3 totals 18 residues. CDR3 protein: CATSRQTRTGVRTDTQYF. The CDR3 nucleotides are TGTGCCACCAGCAGGCAAACACGGACAGGGGTCCGCACAGATACGCAGTATTTT.

The chain is built from TRBV3-1 (or the pseudogene TRBV3-2) and TRBJ1-6, with D tentatively TRBD1 (6 bases). Trimming cost V 0 bases and J 13 bases, with 10 bases left between them. Germline assignment: CDR1 LGHDT and CDR2 YNNKEL (reference sequence). The CDR3 runs 13 residues. The CDR3 spells CASSQDKGGPLHF. DNA for the CDR3: TGTGCCAGCAGCCAAGATAAAGGGGGGCCCCTCCACTTT.

This chain uses TRBV6-2 or TRBV6-3 with TRBJ2-7, with D possibly called TRBD1 or TRBD2 (5 bases each). This CDR3 spans 15 amino acids. V was cut by 5 bases and J by 9 bases, with 23 bases left in between. Germline values: CDR1 MNHEY, CDR2 SVGEGT. This chain's CDR3 is CASSRPGRPKVGQYF. The DNA of the CDR3 is TGTGCCAGCAGTCGTCCGGGACGGCCCAAGGTGGGGCAGTACTTC.

This chain links TRBV18 with TRBJ2-5; D may be TRBD1 (6 bases). The CDR3 consists of 17 residues. Germline-derived CDR1 and CDR2 are KGHSH and LQKENI. V shed 0 bases and J shed 4 bases, with 18 bases lying between them. The CDR3 is CASSPPNRAVQRETQYF. DNA for the CDR3: TGTGCCAGCTCACCACCGAACAGGGCGGTTCAACGAGAGACCCAGTACTTC.

In the case of this clone: This specimen includes other DNA sequences encoding the same CDR3. CDR3 residues: CASSYQGYEQYF. CDR3 bases: TGTGCCAGCAGTTACCAAGGCTACGAGCAGTACTTC. The chain couples TRBV6-5 to TRBJ2-7; D not resolved. The length of the CDR3 is 12 residues. With 2 bases removed from V and 3 bases from J, the gap between germline ends came to 5 bases. Looked up from germline, CDR1 is MNHEY and CDR2 is SVGAGI.

This clone has only a few counts. The V gene is TRBV6-5, the J gene TRBJ2-3; the D gene is possibly TRBD2 (6 bases). CDR3 length: 15 residues. Trimming removed 7 bases at V and 2 bases at J, with 16 bases between. Germline CDR1 MNHEY, CDR2 SVGAGI. CDR3 protein: CASTPQDYPTDTQYF. CDR3 coding DNA: TGTGCCAGCACCCCCCAGGACTACCCCACAGATACGCAGTATTTT.

There are a few counts of this clone. This sequence joins TRBV5-1 and TRBJ1-2; TRBD1 matches at 8 bases. CDR1 is SGHRS, CDR2 YFSETQ, per germline. The J segment lost 6 bases and the V segment lost 4 bases, leaving 5 bases of the junction unmatched. The CDR3 totals 13 residues. Here the CDR3 DNA reads TGCGCCAGCAGCCTGGGACAGGCAGATGGCTACACCTTC. The encoded protein is CASSLGQADGYTF.

The rearrangement links TRBV5-4 to TRBJ1-2, with 9 bases matching TRBD1. In germline, CDR1 is SGHNT, CDR2 YYREEE (reference sequence). The CDR3 totals 14 residues. Trimming removed 3 bases from V and 4 bases from J; junction bases left unmatched: 4. Here the CDR3 DNA reads TGTGCCAGCAGCTCCGGGACAGGGACCTATGGCTACACCTTC. Its translation: CASSSGTGTYGYTF.

The rearrangement joins TRBV24-1 to TRBJ2-3, with 9 bases matching TRBD1. The ends lost 8 bases at V and 6 bases at J; junction bases unmatched: 5. Germline V gives CDR1 KGHDR, CDR2 SFDVKD. This CDR3 region has 13 residues. CDR3 DNA: TGTGCCACCAAGGGACAGGGTGAGGATACGCAGTATTTT. Its translation: CATKGQGEDTQYF.

The gene calls are TRBV18 and TRBJ2-7; 7 bases fit TRBD1. The V gene end was trimmed by 4 bases and the J gene end by 3 bases; junction bases not matched to a gene: 3. The length of the CDR3 is 13 residues. Germline lookup yields CDR1 KGHSH and CDR2 LQKENI. The CDR3 DNA is TGTGCCAGCTCACTCCGGACAGGCTACGAGCAGTACTTC. Translation: CASSLRTGYEQYF. Complete variable domain (other parts from reference TRBV18 and TRBJ2-7): NAGVMQNPRHLVRRRGQEARLRCSPMKGHSHVYWYRQLPEEGLKFMVYLQKENIIDESGMPKERFSAEFPKEGPSILRIQQVVRGDSAAYFCASSLRTGYEQYFGPGTRLTVT.

This chain uses TRBV4-1 with TRBJ2-1; D is uncertain. Looked up from germline, CDR1 is MGHRA and CDR2 is YSYEKL. The CDR3 contains 13 residues. The V gene lost 3 bases and the J gene lost 6 bases, with 9 bases spanning the gap. The CDR3 DNA sequence: TGCGCCAGCAGCCATCCCGACGGCAATGAGCAGTTCTTC. Its protein product is CASSHPDGNEQFF.

The chain joins TRBV7-8 to TRBJ1-2; TRBD1 matches 9 bases. The CDR3 length is 13 residues. Trimming cost V 5 bases and J 5 bases; bases outside gene matches: 3. CDR1 and CDR2 (germline): SGHVS, FQNEAQ. The CDR3 sequence: CASSLDRGYGYTF. In nucleotides, the CDR3 is TGTGCCAGCAGCCTGGACAGGGGTTATGGCTACACCTTC.

The rearrangement joins TRBV30 to TRBJ1-4; D perhaps matches TRBD1 (6 bases). The V and J ends lost 2 bases and 8 bases respectively, with 12 bases between them. The V gene's germline CDR1 is GTSNPN and CDR2 SVGIG (reference sequence). CDR3 length: 13 amino acids. In nucleotides, the CDR3 is TGTGCCTGGAGTACAGGGCCTGGGGAAAAACTGTTTTTT. Its protein product is CAWSTGPGEKLFF. The full variable domain, rest sourced from reference TRBV30 and TRBJ1-4, is SQTIHQWPATLVQPVGSPLSLECTVEGTSNPNLYWYRQAAGRGLQLLFYSVGIGQISSEVPQNLSASRPQDRQFILSSKKLLLSDSGFYLCAWSTGPGEKLFFGSGTQLSVL.